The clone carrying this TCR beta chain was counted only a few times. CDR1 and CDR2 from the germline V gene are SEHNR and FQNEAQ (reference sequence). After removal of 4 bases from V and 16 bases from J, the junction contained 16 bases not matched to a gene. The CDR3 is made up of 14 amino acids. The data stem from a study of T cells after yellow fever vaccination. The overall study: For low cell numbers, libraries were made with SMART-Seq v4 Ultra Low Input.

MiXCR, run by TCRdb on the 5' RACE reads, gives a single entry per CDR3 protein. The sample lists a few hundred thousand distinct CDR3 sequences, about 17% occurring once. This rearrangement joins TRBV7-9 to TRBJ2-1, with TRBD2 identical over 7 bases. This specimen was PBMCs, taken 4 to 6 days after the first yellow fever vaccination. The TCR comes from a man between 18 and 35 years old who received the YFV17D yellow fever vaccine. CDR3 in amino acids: CASSSPQRGRAFFF. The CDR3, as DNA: TGTGCCAGCAGCTCCCCCCAGCGGGGACGAGCCTTCTTCTTC.